The 3 T cell receptor beta chains presented below share a single source sample, sequenced in a study of T cell responses to AZD1222 COVID-19 vaccine (dated by TCRdb to about 2021). Interpreted using the paper, the time point label stands for: about 28 days (+/-7) after the second vaccine dose. Explained via the paper, the treatment or condition label denotes: meningococcal conjugate vaccine given as trial control. The receptor library was made with the immunoSEQ multiplex PCR assay. TCRdb provides this immuneACCESS table in a form limited to in-frame rearrangements. Some clones are lacking; in checked studies, under half of them reflect an unresolved V gene, and why the rest are absent is not known. For this sample there are under 200,000 clones; over 85% appear just once. The ten largest clones take up about 4% of the sample. Here the sequenced sample was peripheral blood, taken 28 days after the second dose of the MenACWY control vaccine. All receptors come from an adult who received the MenACWY meningococcal vaccine as a control.

The rearrangement links TRBV18 to TRBJ1-1; TRBD1 agrees at 8 bases. The CDR3 is 12 amino acids. With V trimmed by 5 bases and J by 7 bases, 3 bases remained unmatched. Per the germline V gene, CDR1 is KGHSH and CDR2 is LQKENI. This chain's CDR3 is CASSGTGNEAFF. For the CDR3, the DNA is TGTGCCAGCTCAGGGACAGGCAATGAAGCTTTCTTT.

The genes are TRBV18 and TRBJ1-1, with TRBD1 identical over 7 bases. Losses at the gene ends were 4 bases for V and 3 bases for J; bases not matched to a gene: 8. CDR1 and CDR2 from the germline V gene are KGHSH and LQKENI. CDR3 length equals 15 residues. CDR3 sequence reads: CASSRQGKADTEAFF. The CDR3 nucleotides read TGTGCCAGCTCACGACAGGGCAAGGCGGACACTGAAGCTTTCTTT.

J is TRBJ1-4 and V is TRBV3-1 (or the pseudogene TRBV3-2), with unresolved D. The germline V gene has CDR1 LGHDT and CDR2 YNNKEL (reference sequence). This CDR3 comprises 14 residues. Deletions cut 2 bases from V and 0 bases from J, with 4 bases between. This CDR3 is CASSQMATNEKLFF. The CDR3 DNA is TGTGCCAGCAGCCAAATGGCAACTAATGAAAAACTGTTTTTT.